This T cell receptor beta chain was sequenced in a study of T cell repertoires in cytomegalovirus infection. Looking at the study overall: TCR beta signatures that were public indicated CMV infection and matching HLA type. Study-wide points: In two of eight donors, the top clonotype was HLA-C-restricted CMV-specific. Cumulative public TCR beta family frequency identified CMV carriers with the relevant HLA.

TCRdb itself ran the reads through MiXCR, one entry per CDR3 protein. The data hold roughly 760,000 distinct CDR3 sequences, with roughly 36% observed a single time. As concerns this clonotype: No antigen is known for it. This sequence may be a read error, since a much larger clone differs from it by one base.

Per the germline V gene, CDR1 is SGHTA and CDR2 is FQGNSA. The CDR3 has 16 amino acids. The V gene is TRBV7-2, the J gene TRBJ2-3; 10 nucleotides match TRBD2. This sequence was found in a human donor in good health (CMV status not recorded). Some clones in this sample may be carry-over from other donors' samples. Source material: PBMCs. CDR3 sequence reads: CAISLVASGGADTQYF. The CDR3 DNA sequence: TGTGCCATCAGCTTAGTGGCTAGCGGGGGTGCGGATACGCAGTATTTT.